Here is one TCR beta chain with its context. Its cognate antigen is unknown. Researchers ran the PCR with 60 Vbeta and 13 Jbeta primers. Sequenced by immunoSEQ multiplex PCR; TCRdb stores in-frame clones only, minus some. This table has 150,000 to 200,000 clones, roughly 77% appearing once. This specimen comes from a study of cytomegalovirus exposure and HLA in healthy donors. Study-wide background: From donors who were HLA-typed, an early data release held 70 million to 90 million unique TCRs.

At sampling all donors were nominally healthy, likely with unrecorded immune exposures. From germline, CDR1 is MNHEY and CDR2 SVGAGI. Trimming cost V 2 bases and J 5 bases; bases outside gene matches: 7. The CDR3 is made up of 15 amino acids. Study-wide results and caveats: Reportedly, cytomegalovirus status was diagnosed with high sensitivity and specificity. Later analysis indicated greater clonal expansion among HLA-associated TCR beta chains than among equally common other chains.

Sequenced sample: PBMCs. The V gene is TRBV6-5, the J gene TRBJ1-2; TRBD1 aligns across 8 bases. The source is a male donor in good health and CMV-seropositive. The CDR3 DNA is TGTGCCAGCAGTTACACGGCAGGGGGCTGGTATGGCTACACCTTC. This encodes CASSYTAGGWYGYTF.